One sample yielded the 18 T cell receptor beta chains listed below, sequenced in a study of T-cell reconstitution after alpha-beta-depleted transplantation in children. This sample's TCRbeta library carried unique molecular identifier barcodes. TCRdb passed the PCR reads through MiXCR, listing each CDR3 protein once. The top ten hold less than 40% of the sample, which has a few hundred thousand distinct CDR3 sequences, 25% to 30% seen once. The source was PBMCs, collected before TCRalphabeta/CD19-depleted stem cell transplant. These receptors all stem from a boy under three years old with Wiskott-Aldrich syndrome, due to receive a stem cell transplant.

This clonotype was counted only a few times. The J gene is TRBJ1-4, the V gene TRBV21-1. TRBV21-1 is given as a pseudogene. This CDR3 contains 16 residues. CDR3 residues: CASSLDSGGANEKLFF. In nucleotides, the CDR3 is TGTGCCAGCAGCCTTGACTCAGGAGGGGCTAATGAAAAACTGTTTTTT.

The sample holds a few counts of this clonotype. The rearrangement uses TRBV10-3 and TRBJ2-3, with TRBD2 identical over 9 bases. Germline CDR1 is ENHRY and CDR2 is SYGVKD. V gave up 7 bases and J gave up 5 bases; unmatched junction bases: 19. This CDR3 contains 18 residues. The chain's CDR3 is CAITRTNIVAGVIDTQYF. The DNA of the CDR3 is TGTGCCATCACCCGGACTAATATTGTAGCGGGAGTGATAGATACGCAGTATTTT.

This clonotype has a handful of counts. The V call is TRBV5-1, the J call TRBJ2-6; D not resolved. There are 16 residues in the CDR3. The V gene lost 4 bases and the J gene lost 2 bases, with 13 bases spanning the gap. Germline V gene lookup returns CDR1 SGHRS and CDR2 YFSETQ. The CDR3 DNA is TGCGCCAGCAGCGTCACGTTCAGAGCTGGGGCCAACGTCCTGACTTTC. Its translation is CASSVTFRAGANVLTF.

This clonotype has just a few counts. This chain's CDR3 is CAIAAQYEQYF. CDR3 sequence (DNA): TGTGCCATCGCAGCCCAGTACGAGCAGTACTTC. This sequence joins TRBV10-3 and TRBJ2-7; D unresolved. The CDR3 length is 11 residues. Trimming cost V 8 bases and J 4 bases, with 9 bases left between them. Germline assignment: CDR1 ENHRY and CDR2 SYGVKD.

The J gene is TRBJ2-5, the V gene TRBV12-3 or TRBV12-4; D may be TRBD2 (7 bases). CDR3 length: 16 residues. Between the trimmed V and J ends, which lost 4 bases and 7 bases, there was a span of 22 bases. The DNA for the CDR3 is TGTGCCAGCAGTTCTCCCAGGGGAGGGGAGGCTGGGACCCAGTACTTC. Translating gives CASSSPRGGEAGTQYF.

Only a few counts were recorded for this clonotype. The V gene is TRBV20-1, the J gene TRBJ1-2; D gene unclear. V was pared by 5 bases and J by 4 bases, with 14 bases between. CDR1 and CDR2 (germline): DFQATT, SNEGSKA (reference sequence). The CDR3 sequence is 13 residues long. The CDR3 region is CSAYTPAGYGYTF. In DNA, the CDR3 is TGCAGTGCTTACACACCGGCAGGCTATGGCTACACCTTC.

The chain joins TRBV5-1 to TRBJ2-2, with D possibly TRBD2 on 5 matching bases. CDR1 is SGHRS and CDR2 is YFSETQ in the germline V gene. The CDR3 consists of 14 residues. Between the trimmed V and J ends, which lost 1 base and 7 bases, there was a span of 11 bases. CDR3: CASSLFPGIGELFF. CDR3 sequence (DNA): TGCGCCAGCAGCTTGTTCCCCGGGATCGGGGAGCTGTTTTTT.

This clonotype was seen a handful of times. The chain combines TRBV3-1 with TRBJ1-6; 7 bases match TRBD1. Looked up from germline, CDR1 is LGHDT and CDR2 is YNNKEL (reference sequence). This CDR3 spans 15 amino acids. With V trimmed by 4 bases and J by 5 bases, 5 bases remained unmatched. CDR3 nucleotides: TGTGCCAGCAGCCCCCGACAGGGTGATAATTCACCCCTCCACTTT. It specifies CASSPRQGDNSPLHF.

The chain combines TRBV12-3 or TRBV12-4 with TRBJ2-2; D uncertain. The V end was cut by 6 bases, the J end by 2 bases, with 7 bases between. The CDR3 covers 13 residues. CDR3 amino acids: CASRTINTGELFF. DNA of the CDR3: TGTGCCAGCAGGACCATAAACACCGGGGAGCTGTTTTTT.

V is TRBV30 and J is TRBJ1-1; possible D gene TRBD1, 6 bases. The CDR3 is 11 residues long. Trimming left V 3 bases short and J 8 bases short, with 10 bases between. The germline gives CDR1 GTSNPN, CDR2 SVGIG (reference sequence). CDR3: CAWRLGTEAFF. Here the CDR3 DNA reads TGTGCCTGGAGACTAGGGACAGAAGCTTTCTTT. The variable domain in full, with the rest retrieved from reference TRBV30 and TRBJ1-1, is SQTIHQWPATLVQPVGSPLSLECTVEGTSNPNLYWYRQAAGRGLQLLFYSVGIGQISSEVPQNLSASRPQDRQFILSSKKLLLSDSGFYLCAWRLGTEAFFGQGTRLTVV.

This clonotype was seen only a few times. The V call is TRBV6-1, the J call TRBJ2-2; maybe TRBD1 (5 bases). Germline V gives CDR1 MNHNS, CDR2 SASEGT. V lost 6 bases to trimming and J lost 6 bases, with 11 bases between them. The CDR3 is 13 amino acids. CDR3 nucleotide sequence: TGTGCCAGCAGACTTCAGGGATCCGGGGAGCTGTTTTTT. It is translated as CASRLQGSGELFF.

The V gene is TRBV14, the J gene TRBJ2-7; D not resolved. The CDR3 consists of 17 residues. Germline values: CDR1 SGHDN, CDR2 FVKESK. Deletions cut 4 bases from V and 2 bases from J, with 21 bases between. The CDR3 spells CASSPRVPATEPYEQYF. Written as DNA, the CDR3 is TGTGCCAGCAGCCCCCGAGTTCCGGCCACCGAACCCTACGAGCAGTACTTC.

This sequence joins TRBV12-3 or TRBV12-4 and TRBJ2-5; 8 positions match TRBD1. This CDR3 spans 15 amino acids. J lost 5 bases, V lost 6 bases, and 11 bases had no gene match. CDR3 nucleotide sequence: TGTGCCAGCAGCTTGAGACAGGGGTCGGGCGAGACCCAGTACTTC. Its translation is CASSLRQGSGETQYF.

V and J are TRBV5-1 and TRBJ2-7, with D unclear. The CDR3 spans 13 residues. Germline V gene lookup returns CDR1 SGHRS and CDR2 YFSETQ. Deletions cut 5 bases from V and 1 base from J, with 10 bases between. The CDR3 DNA is TGCGCCAGCAGGATGGGGTGGTCCTACGAGCAGTACTTC. Amino acids: CASRMGWSYEQYF.

This clonotype came up a few times. The V call is TRBV12-3 or TRBV12-4, the J call TRBJ2-1; D is possibly TRBD1 (5 bases). The CDR3 has 15 residues. V was pared by 9 bases and J by 9 bases, with 24 bases between. The CDR3 protein is CASNTKGFRVGEQFF. The CDR3, as DNA: TGTGCCAGTAATACTAAGGGGTTCCGTGTTGGTGAGCAGTTCTTC.

This clonotype was seen a handful of times. CDR3 residues: CASSYGGTGHYEQYF. The CDR3 coding sequence is TGTGCCAGCAGTTACGGGGGGACCGGTCACTACGAGCAGTACTTC. The chain couples TRBV6-2 or TRBV6-3 to TRBJ2-7; perhaps TRBD2 as D (6 bases). The length of the CDR3 is 15 residues. Germline V CDR1 and CDR2: MNHEY, SVGEGT. V gave up 2 bases and J gave up 3 bases, with 14 bases separating them.

In DNA form, the CDR3 reads TGTGCCAGCATTGGTACTAGCGGGAACGAGCAGTACTTC. Protein: CASIGTSGNEQYF. The chain uses TRBV12-3 or TRBV12-4 and TRBJ2-7; TRBD2 aligns across 10 bases. Trimming removed 7 bases from V and 5 bases from J; junction bases left unmatched: 5. The CDR3 spans 13 residues.

The chain carries TRBV5-1 and TRBJ2-1, with 12 bases that match TRBD2. CDR1 is SGHRS and CDR2 is YFSETQ in the germline V gene. V shed 3 bases, J shed 10 bases, and the junction held 23 bases outside the gene matches. The CDR3 loop spans 20 amino acids. CDR3 residues: CASSSRLAGAARGISGEQFF. The CDR3 DNA sequence: TGCGCCAGCAGCTCACGACTAGCGGGAGCTGCAAGGGGAATCTCGGGGGAGCAGTTCTTC.